The 8 T cell receptor beta chains reported below all come from one sample, sequenced in a study of molecular identifiers for immune sequencing clone quantification. TCRdb independently ran MiXCR on the PCR reads; one entry per CDR3 protein. The sample holds roughly 100,000 distinct CDR3 sequences, around 30% seen once. The specimen sequenced was naive CD8+ T cells from blood, with Jurkat cell RNA spiked in. Stated subset: FACS-sorted CD8+CD4-CCR7+CD45RA+ naive T cells. Source of these receptors: a human donor in good health. Some libraries in this study had Jurkat cell RNA spiked in.

Only a few counts were recorded for this clonotype. V is TRBV27 and J is TRBJ2-3; D is uncertain. The CDR3 consists of 14 residues. The V gene lost 3 bases and the J gene lost 0 bases, with 7 bases spanning the gap. Germline V gene lookup returns CDR1 MNHEY and CDR2 SMNVEV (reference sequence). CDR3 protein: CASSLAQSTDTQYF. The CDR3 DNA follows: TGTGCCAGCAGTTTGGCCCAGAGCACAGATACGCAGTATTTT.

V gene TRBV9 combines with J gene TRBJ2-3, with D perhaps matching TRBD2 (6 bases). This CDR3 has 15 residues. V was cut by 2 bases and J by 0 bases, with 10 bases left in between. The germline V gene encodes CDR1 SGDLS and CDR2 YYNGEE. DNA of the CDR3: TGTGCCAGCAGCGTTGACGGGAGTAGCACAGATACGCAGTATTTT. Translating it yields CASSVDGSSTDTQYF.

This clonotype was detected once. This may stem from a read error, because a much larger clone lies one nucleotide away. The chain recombines TRBV20-1 with TRBJ2-7; no reliable D call. Germline assignment: CDR1 DFQATT and CDR2 SNEGSKA (reference sequence). This CDR3 spans 15 amino acids. The CDR3 sequence is CSAVFDGLSPYEQCF. CDR3 nucleotide sequence: TGCAGTGCTGTATTCGATGGGCTCTCTCCCTACGAGCAGTGCTTC.

This clonotype came up a few times. The CDR3 nucleotides are TGTGCCAGCAGCTTACCAGGGGGCCGCAATGAGCAGTTCTTC. Its protein product is CASSLPGGRNEQFF. The chain carries TRBV7-9 and TRBJ2-1; 8 positions agree with TRBD1. This CDR3 region has 14 residues. Germline V gives CDR1 SEHNR, CDR2 FQNEAQ (reference sequence). Unmatched junction bases numbered 3, after V lost 2 bases and J lost 6 bases.

Comment on this clonotype: A much larger clone differs by one base, so this may be a read error. The CDR3 sequence: CASSLGDTGELYF. In DNA form, the CDR3 reads TGTGCCAGCAGCTTAGGAGACACCGGGGAGCTGTATTTT. The chain has TRBV13 and TRBJ2-2; maybe TRBD2 (5 bases). Looked up from germline, CDR1 is PRHDT and CDR2 is FYEKMQ (reference sequence). This CDR3 has 13 residues.

This clonotype was counted only a few times. This sequence joins TRBV4-1 and TRBJ2-7, with D unresolved. V was clipped by 0 bases and J by 2 bases, with 11 bases between them. CDR1 is MGHRA, CDR2 YSYEKL, per germline. The CDR3 has 15 amino acids. CDR3 sequence: CASSQDVRRTYEQYF. CDR3 DNA: TGCGCCAGCAGCCAAGACGTTAGGAGAACCTACGAGCAGTACTTC.

V gene TRBV7-8 combines with J gene TRBJ2-7, with 8 nucleotides matching TRBD2. The germline V gene encodes CDR1 SGHVS and CDR2 FQNEAQ. CDR3 length: 14 residues. Trimming took 6 bases from V and 2 from J; bases not matched to a gene: 6. CDR3 in DNA: TGTGCCAGCAGTTCCCGGACTAGCCCCTACGAGCAGTACTTC. Translation gives CASSSRTSPYEQYF.

This clonotype appeared a few times. The rearrangement links TRBV20-1 to TRBJ2-7, with 8 bases fitting TRBD1. The germline CDR1 and CDR2 sequences are DFQATT and SNEGSKA (reference sequence). V shed 3 bases and J 0 bases; nucleotides not matched to a gene: 4. The CDR3 totals 14 residues. The CDR3 loop is CSASLGTGSYEQYF. The CDR3 region has the DNA TGCAGTGCTAGTTTGGGGACAGGCTCCTACGAGCAGTACTTC.